The 7 T cell receptor beta chains given below trace back to one sample, sequenced in a study of shared clonotypes between healthy human individuals. Produced via immunoSEQ multiplex PCR; TCRdb's table is partial and in-frame only. Of 2 million or so clones listed, roughly 95% are singletons. The sample consisted of naive CD4+ T cells sorted from blood. Subset: CD45RA+ positively selected. All receptors derive from a man between 18 and 35 years old in good health.

To note about this clone: Other DNA sequences from this sample encode an identical CDR3 as well. This chain joins TRBV6-6 and TRBJ2-7; 14 positions agree with TRBD2. The CDR3 runs to 14 residues. The J segment lost 4 bases and the V segment lost 6 bases, leaving 2 bases of the junction unmatched. Germline V gene data show CDR1 as MNHNY and CDR2 as SVGAGI (reference sequence). DNA of the CDR3: TGTGCCAGCAGGGGGACTAGCGGGAGTTACGAGCAGTACTTC. Amino acids: CASRGTSGSYEQYF.

V and J are TRBV2 and TRBJ2-6; D gene ambiguous. Per the germline V gene, CDR1 is SNHLY and CDR2 is FYNNEI. There are 16 residues in the CDR3. Trimming pared 6 bases from V and 0 bases from J, leaving 12 bases between. This CDR3 is CASSPTWVSGANVLTF. CDR3 bases: TGTGCCAGCAGCCCTACATGGGTCTCTGGGGCCAACGTCCTGACTTTC. The whole variable domain, remainder taken from reference TRBV2 and TRBJ2-6, is EPEVTQTPSHQVTQMGQEVILRCVPISNHLYFYWYRQILGQKVEFLVSFYNNEISEKSEIFDDQFSVERPDGSNFTLKIRSTKLEDSAMYFCASSPTWVSGANVLTFGAGSRLTVL.

The chain links TRBV10-3 to TRBJ1-1; D is perhaps TRBD1 (6 bases). Germline V lookup: CDR1 ENHRY, CDR2 SYGVKD. This CDR3 spans 14 amino acids. V gave up 2 bases and J gave up 10 bases, with 17 bases separating them. CDR3 loop: CAISEPSIGGAAFF. The CDR3 coding sequence is TGTGCCATCAGTGAGCCTTCAATCGGGGGGGCAGCTTTCTTT.

For this clone: Additional DNA sequences in this sample encode the identical CDR3. J is TRBJ1-2 and V is TRBV29-1; D possibly corresponds to TRBD1 (5 bases). The CDR3 is made up of 11 amino acids. Trimming shortened V by 4 bases and J by 8 bases, and 11 bases separated the two germline ends. CDR1 and CDR2 from the germline V gene are SQVTM and ANQGSEA. The CDR3 bases are TGCAGCGTTGGGCAGGGAGGCGGCTACACCTTC. Its translation is CSVGQGGGYTF.

This clone was detected only once. The chain has TRBV5-1 and TRBJ1-4; D may be TRBD1 (5 bases). The CDR3 contains 13 residues. In germline, CDR1 is SGHRS, CDR2 YFSETQ. The germline V and J ends were trimmed by 4 bases and 2 bases, with 6 bases remaining between them. The CDR3 loop is CASSGATNEKLFF. DNA for the CDR3: TGCGCCAGCAGCGGGGCGACTAATGAAAAACTGTTTTTT.

The chain combines TRBV6-1 with TRBJ2-6; D gene unclear. Germline CDR1 is MNHNS and CDR2 is SASEGT. The CDR3 sequence is 15 residues long. V shed 1 base and J shed 0 bases, with 4 bases lying between them. CDR3 DNA: TGTGCCAGCAGTGAAGGGGGCTCTGGGGCCAACGTCCTGACTTTC. Translated, it gives CASSEGGSGANVLTF.

The chain is built from TRBV28 and TRBJ1-5; D gene ambiguous. The germline V gene has CDR1 MDHEN and CDR2 SYDVKM. This CDR3 spans 16 amino acids. V was clipped by 2 bases and J by 3 bases, with 14 bases between them. Here the CDR3 reads CASSLPDGRSNQPQHF. The CDR3 DNA is TGTGCCAGCAGTTTACCTGACGGGAGATCCAATCAGCCCCAGCATTTT.